These 14 T cell receptor beta chains originate from one sample sequenced in a study of T cell repertoires in cytomegalovirus infection. In TCRdb, the reads were re-called with MiXCR into one record per CDR3 protein. The sample holds 650,000 to 900,000 distinct CDR3 sequences, under 35% seen once. Their cognate antigens are unknown. The starting material was cultured CD8+ T cells from PBMCs, obtained from culture after CMV antigen stimulation. These receptors originate from a human donor in good health (CMV status not recorded). Some clones in this sample may be carry-over from other donors' samples.

The chain carries TRBV6-1 and TRBJ1-1; D remains ambiguous. The CDR3 is 15 residues long. The V gene's germline CDR1 is MNHNS and CDR2 SASEGT. Trimming pared 5 bases from V and 1 base from J, leaving 14 bases between. As DNA, the CDR3 is TGTGCCAGCAGTTACGTTGGACGGAAGAACACTGAAGCTTTCTTT. Amino acid sequence: CASSYVGRKNTEAFF.

This clonotype appeared many times. This chain links TRBV7-9 with TRBJ2-1; 11 nucleotides line up with TRBD2. The CDR3 has 15 residues. CDR1 is SEHNR, CDR2 FQNEAQ, per germline (reference sequence). The junction had 5 bases not matched to a gene; V was cut back by 3 bases and J by 7 bases. DNA for the CDR3: TGTGCCAGCAGCTTTAGCGGGGGGGCTGGGAATGAGCAGTTCTTC. Amino acids: CASSFSGGAGNEQFF.

The chain carries TRBV7-9 and TRBJ2-1, with a tentative D call TRBD1 (5 bases). The CDR3 contains 12 residues. V was clipped by 8 bases and J by 3 bases, with 8 bases between them. Germline V gives CDR1 SEHNR, CDR2 FQNEAQ (reference sequence). CDR3 sequence: CASFRVYNEQFF. DNA for the CDR3: TGTGCCAGCTTCAGGGTCTACAATGAGCAGTTCTTC.

This clonotype showed up just a few times. The chain has TRBV28 and TRBJ2-5, with 9 positions matching TRBD2. From germline, CDR1 is MDHEN and CDR2 SYDVKM. V shed 4 bases, J shed 5 bases, and the junction held 11 bases outside the gene matches. The CDR3 is made up of 16 amino acids. The CDR3 protein is CASSSPPRTSVETQYF. The CDR3, as DNA: TGTGCCAGCAGTTCTCCCCCCCGGACTAGCGTGGAGACCCAGTACTTC. The full variable domain, rest sourced from reference TRBV28 and TRBJ2-5, is DVKVTQSSRYLVKRTGEKVFLECVQDMDHENMFWYRQDPGLGLRLIYFSYDVKMKEKGDIPEGYSVSREKKERFSLILESASTNQTSMYLCASSSPPRTSVETQYFGPGTRLLVL.

This clonotype was recorded a few times. This chain links TRBV7-2 with TRBJ2-7; D is uncertain. Germline V lookup: CDR1 SGHTA, CDR2 FQGNSA. Trimming pared 1 base from V and 2 bases from J, leaving 6 bases between. The CDR3 covers 13 residues. CDR3 sequence reads: CASSLVETYEQYV. For the CDR3, the DNA is TGTGCCAGCAGCTTAGTCGAGACCTACGAGCAGTACGTC.

V gene TRBV7-2 combines with J gene TRBJ1-2; a possible D gene is TRBD1 (6 bases). This CDR3 spans 14 amino acids. Trimming pared 4 bases from V and 6 bases from J, leaving 15 bases between. Germline CDR1 reads SGHTA; CDR2 reads FQGNSA. Here the CDR3 reads CASSSDRPSDGYTF. CDR3 in DNA: TGTGCCAGCAGCTCCGACAGGCCCTCTGATGGCTACACCTTC.

This rearrangement joins TRBV6-6 to TRBJ1-5; perhaps TRBD1 as D (5 bases). Trimming shortened V by 6 bases and J by 5 bases, and 14 bases separated the two germline ends. CDR1 and CDR2 (germline): MNHNY, SVGAGI (reference sequence). This CDR3 has 14 amino acids. CDR3 DNA: TGTGCCAGCAGCGGGACGGATCATCATCAGCCCCAGCATTTT. Translating it yields CASSGTDHHQPQHF.

Concerning this clonotype itself: This may come from a read error, since a much larger clone is one base off. The chain combines TRBV6-2 or TRBV6-3 with TRBJ2-1; D not certain. Germline V gene lookup returns CDR1 MNHEY and CDR2 SVGEGT. This CDR3 region has 10 residues. Between the trimmed V and J ends, which lost 5 bases and 10 bases, there was a span of 6 bases. The DNA of the CDR3 is TGTGCCAGCAGTCACCGGGAGCAGTTCTTC. Translated: CASSHREQFF.

The chain uses TRBV19 and TRBJ1-5; D ambiguous. The CDR3 spans 11 residues. The germline CDR1 and CDR2 sequences are LNHDA and SQIVND (reference sequence). The CDR3 protein is CAAGSDQPQHF. CDR3 coding DNA: TGTGCTGCGGGGTCAGATCAGCCCCAGCATTTT.

This clonotype was counted only a few times. The chain joins TRBV5-6 to TRBJ1-1, with D perhaps TRBD1 (5 bases). The CDR3 is 14 residues long. Germline lookup yields CDR1 SGHDT and CDR2 YYEEEE. V was pared by 4 bases and J by 1 base, with 11 bases between. The CDR3 DNA reads as TGTGCCAGCAGCGTCGTAGGGACGAACACTGAAGCTTTCTTT. The encoded protein is CASSVVGTNTEAFF.

The chain carries TRBV6-5 and TRBJ2-2; no firm D call. The V gene lost 0 bases and the J gene lost 7 bases, with 12 bases spanning the gap. The CDR3 loop spans 15 amino acids. Germline V gene lookup returns CDR1 MNHEY and CDR2 SVGAGI. The CDR3 nucleotides are TGTGCCAGCAGTTACTCGATTCGCCCGGACGGGGAGCTGTTTTTT. Residues: CASSYSIRPDGELFF.

This chain uses TRBV24-1 with TRBJ2-2; D remains unclear. Trimming removed 6 bases at V and 6 bases at J, with 4 bases between. CDR3 length: 11 residues. The germline gives CDR1 KGHDR, CDR2 SFDVKD. The CDR3 reads CATSLAGELFF. Here the CDR3 DNA reads TGTGCCACCAGTCTTGCCGGGGAGCTGTTTTTT.

This clonotype appeared a few times. This sequence joins TRBV6-1 and TRBJ1-2; D unresolved. V was trimmed by 1 base and J by 2 bases, leaving 5 bases between them. Germline CDR1 is MNHNS and CDR2 is SASEGT. This CDR3 has 13 residues. In nucleotides, the CDR3 is TGTGCCAGCAGTGAAGTAGGGAACTATGGCTACACCTTC. This translates into CASSEVGNYGYTF.

This clonotype has a handful of counts. V usage is TRBV7-9 and J usage is TRBJ2-7; D unresolved. Germline CDR1 SEHNR, CDR2 FQNEAQ (reference sequence). This CDR3 spans 13 amino acids. V was trimmed by 5 bases and J by 3 bases, leaving 11 bases between them. The CDR3 coding sequence is TGTGCCAGCAGCCCTACCTCGAACTACGAGCAGTACGTC. Its protein product is CASSPTSNYEQYV.